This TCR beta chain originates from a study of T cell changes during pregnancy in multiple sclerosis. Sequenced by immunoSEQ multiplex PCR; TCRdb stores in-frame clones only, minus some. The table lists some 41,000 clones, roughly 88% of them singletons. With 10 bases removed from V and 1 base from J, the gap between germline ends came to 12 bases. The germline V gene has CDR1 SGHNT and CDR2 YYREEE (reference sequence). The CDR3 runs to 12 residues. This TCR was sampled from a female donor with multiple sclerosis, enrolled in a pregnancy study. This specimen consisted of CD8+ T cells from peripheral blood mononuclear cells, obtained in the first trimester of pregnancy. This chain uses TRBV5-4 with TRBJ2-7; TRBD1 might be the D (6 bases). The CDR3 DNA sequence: TGTGCCGTACAGGGTAGGTCCTACGAGCAGTACTTC. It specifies CAVQGRSYEQYF.